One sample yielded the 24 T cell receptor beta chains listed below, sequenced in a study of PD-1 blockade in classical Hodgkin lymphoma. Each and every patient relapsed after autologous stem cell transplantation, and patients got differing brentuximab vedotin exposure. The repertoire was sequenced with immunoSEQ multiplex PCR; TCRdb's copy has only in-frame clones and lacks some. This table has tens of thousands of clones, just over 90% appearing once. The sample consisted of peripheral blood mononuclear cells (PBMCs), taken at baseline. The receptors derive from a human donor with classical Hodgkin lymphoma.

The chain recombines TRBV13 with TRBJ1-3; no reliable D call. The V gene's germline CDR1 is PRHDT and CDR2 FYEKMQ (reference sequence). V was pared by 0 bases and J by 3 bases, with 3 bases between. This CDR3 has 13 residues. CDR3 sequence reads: CASSLGDGNTIYF. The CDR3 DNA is TGTGCCAGCAGCTTAGGGGATGGAAACACCATATATTTT.

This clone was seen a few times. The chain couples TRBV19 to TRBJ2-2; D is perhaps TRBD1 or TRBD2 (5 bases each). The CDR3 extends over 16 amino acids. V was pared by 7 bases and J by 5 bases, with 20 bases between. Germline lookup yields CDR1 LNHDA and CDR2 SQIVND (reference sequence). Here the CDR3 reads CASIGGAAQSTGELFF. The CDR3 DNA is TGTGCCAGTATTGGGGGTGCAGCCCAATCGACCGGGGAGCTGTTTTTT.

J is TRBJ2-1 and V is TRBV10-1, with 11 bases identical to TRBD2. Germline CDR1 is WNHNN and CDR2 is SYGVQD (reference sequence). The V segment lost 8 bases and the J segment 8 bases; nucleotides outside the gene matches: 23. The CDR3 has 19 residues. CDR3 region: CASPLAKTGLAAEHYEQFF. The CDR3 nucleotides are TGCGCCAGCCCCCTAGCTAAGACGGGACTAGCGGCAGAGCACTATGAGCAGTTCTTC.

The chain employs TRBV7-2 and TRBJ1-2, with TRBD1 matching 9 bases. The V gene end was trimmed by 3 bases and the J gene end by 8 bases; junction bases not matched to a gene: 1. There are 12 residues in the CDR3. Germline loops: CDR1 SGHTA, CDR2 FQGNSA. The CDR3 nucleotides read TGTGCCAGCAGCTTGACAGGGGGAGGCTACACCTTC. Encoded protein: CASSLTGGGYTF.

The CDR3 loop reads CASSYRDREGGELFF. CDR3 nucleotides: TGTGCCAGCAGCTACCGGGACAGGGAGGGTGGGGAGCTGTTTTTT. The rearrangement links TRBV7-8 to TRBJ2-2, with TRBD1 matching 9 bases. Looked up from germline, CDR1 is SGHVS and CDR2 is FQNEAQ. The CDR3 has 15 amino acids. V lost 4 bases, J lost 8 bases, and 8 bases stayed unmatched.

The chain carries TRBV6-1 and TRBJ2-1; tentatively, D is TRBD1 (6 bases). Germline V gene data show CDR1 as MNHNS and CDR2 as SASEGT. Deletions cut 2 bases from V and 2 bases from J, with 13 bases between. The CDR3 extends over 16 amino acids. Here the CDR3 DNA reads TGTGCCAGCAGTGAATTTGGGGGCGGAACCTACAATGAGCAGTTCTTC. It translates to CASSEFGGGTYNEQFF.

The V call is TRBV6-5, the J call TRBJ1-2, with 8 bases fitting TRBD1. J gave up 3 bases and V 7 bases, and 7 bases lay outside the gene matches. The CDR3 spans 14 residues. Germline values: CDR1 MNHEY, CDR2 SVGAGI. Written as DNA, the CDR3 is TGTGCCAGCAAGATCAGGGGGCTTGACTATGGCTACACCTTC. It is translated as CASKIRGLDYGYTF.

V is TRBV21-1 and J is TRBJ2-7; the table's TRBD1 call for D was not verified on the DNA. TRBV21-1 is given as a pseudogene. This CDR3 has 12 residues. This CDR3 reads CASKSGGNEQYF. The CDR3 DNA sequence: TGTGCCAGCAAATCAGGTGGTAACGAGCAGTACTTC.

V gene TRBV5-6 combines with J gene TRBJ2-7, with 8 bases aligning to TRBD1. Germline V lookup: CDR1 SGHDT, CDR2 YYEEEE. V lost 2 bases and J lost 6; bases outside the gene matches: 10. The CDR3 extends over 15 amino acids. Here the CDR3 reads CASSFWDRSSGEQYF. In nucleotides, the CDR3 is TGTGCCAGCAGCTTTTGGGACAGGAGTTCAGGCGAGCAGTACTTC.

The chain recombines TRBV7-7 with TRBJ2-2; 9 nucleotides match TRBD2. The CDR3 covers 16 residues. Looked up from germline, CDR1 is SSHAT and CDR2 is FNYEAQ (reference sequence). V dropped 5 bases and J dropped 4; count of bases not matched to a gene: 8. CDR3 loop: CASSTLAGKFTGELFF. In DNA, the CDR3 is TGTGCCAGCAGCACTCTAGCGGGAAAGTTCACCGGGGAGCTGTTTTTT.

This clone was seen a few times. The CDR3 nucleotides read TGTGCCAGCAGCTTAGGTGTCAAAAGCTCCTACAATGAGCAGTTCTTC. Its protein product is CASSLGVKSSYNEQFF. This rearrangement joins TRBV11-2 to TRBJ2-1; D uncertain. Germline V gene lookup returns CDR1 SGHAT and CDR2 FQNNGV. There are 16 residues in the CDR3. V lost 1 base to trimming and J lost 0 bases, with 10 bases between them.

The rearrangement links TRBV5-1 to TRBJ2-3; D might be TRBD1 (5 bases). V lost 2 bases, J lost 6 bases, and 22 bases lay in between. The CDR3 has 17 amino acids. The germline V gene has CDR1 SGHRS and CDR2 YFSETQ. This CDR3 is CASSFWGQGASTDTQYF. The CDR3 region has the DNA TGCGCCAGCAGCTTTTGGGGCCAAGGCGCTAGTACGGATACGCAGTATTTT.

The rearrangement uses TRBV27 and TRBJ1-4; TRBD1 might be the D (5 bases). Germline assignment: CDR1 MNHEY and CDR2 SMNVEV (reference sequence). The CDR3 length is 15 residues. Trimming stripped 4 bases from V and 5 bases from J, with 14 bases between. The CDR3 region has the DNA TGTGCCAGCAGTTATCAGGGTTGGGCGAATGAAAAACTGTTTTTT. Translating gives CASSYQGWANEKLFF.

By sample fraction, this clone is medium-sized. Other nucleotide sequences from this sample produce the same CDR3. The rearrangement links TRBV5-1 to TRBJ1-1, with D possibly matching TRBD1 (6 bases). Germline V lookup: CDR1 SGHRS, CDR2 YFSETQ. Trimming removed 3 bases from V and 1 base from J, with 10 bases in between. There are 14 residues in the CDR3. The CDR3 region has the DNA TGCGCCAGCAGCTCTAGGACAGCGAACACTGAAGCTTTCTTT. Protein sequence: CASSSRTANTEAFF. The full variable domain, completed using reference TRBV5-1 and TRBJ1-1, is KAGVTQTPRYLIKTRGQQVTLSCSPISGHRSVSWYQQTPGQGLQFLFEYFSETQRNKGNFPGRFSGRQFSNSRSEMNVSTLELGDSALYLCASSSRTANTEAFFGQGTRLTVV.

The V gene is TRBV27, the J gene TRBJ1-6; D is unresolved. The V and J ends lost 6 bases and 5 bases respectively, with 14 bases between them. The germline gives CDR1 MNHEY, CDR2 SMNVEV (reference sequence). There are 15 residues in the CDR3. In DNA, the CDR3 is TGTGCCAGCAGCGTCGGGGTGCCCCATAATTCACCCCTCCACTTT. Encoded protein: CASSVGVPHNSPLHF.

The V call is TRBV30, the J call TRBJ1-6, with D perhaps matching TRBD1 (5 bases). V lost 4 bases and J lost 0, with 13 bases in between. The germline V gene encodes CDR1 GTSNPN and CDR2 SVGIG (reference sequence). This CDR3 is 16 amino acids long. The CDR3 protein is CAWKHYQGSYNSPLHF. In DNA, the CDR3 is TGTGCCTGGAAACATTACCAGGGCTCCTATAATTCACCCCTCCACTTT.

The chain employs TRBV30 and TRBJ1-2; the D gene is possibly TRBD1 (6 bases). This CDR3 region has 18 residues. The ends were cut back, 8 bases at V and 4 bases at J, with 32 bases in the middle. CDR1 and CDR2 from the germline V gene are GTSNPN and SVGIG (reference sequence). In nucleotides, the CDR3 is TGTGCCCACAGTGCCGGTTTTATTTTCTCGGGGGGGCCCTATGGCTACACCTTC. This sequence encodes CAHSAGFIFSGGPYGYTF.

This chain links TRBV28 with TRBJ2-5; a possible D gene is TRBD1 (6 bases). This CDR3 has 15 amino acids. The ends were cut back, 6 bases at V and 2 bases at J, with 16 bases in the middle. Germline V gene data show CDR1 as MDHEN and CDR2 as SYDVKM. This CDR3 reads CASRTLQGPQETQYF. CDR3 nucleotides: TGTGCCAGCAGGACTTTACAGGGTCCGCAAGAGACCCAGTACTTC.

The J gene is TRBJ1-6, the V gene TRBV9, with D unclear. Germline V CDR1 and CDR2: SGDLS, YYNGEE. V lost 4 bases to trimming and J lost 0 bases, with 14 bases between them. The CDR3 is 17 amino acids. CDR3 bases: TGTGCCAGCAGCCCTATGGACCTCAGCTCCTATAATTCACCCCTCCACTTT. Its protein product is CASSPMDLSSYNSPLHF.

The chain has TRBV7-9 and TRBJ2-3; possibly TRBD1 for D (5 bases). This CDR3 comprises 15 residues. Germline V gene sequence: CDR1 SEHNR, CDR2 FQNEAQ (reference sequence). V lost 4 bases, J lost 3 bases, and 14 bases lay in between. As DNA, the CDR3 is TGTGCCAGCAGCTCACAGGTCGGTGGTACAGATACGCAGTATTTT. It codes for CASSSQVGGTDTQYF.

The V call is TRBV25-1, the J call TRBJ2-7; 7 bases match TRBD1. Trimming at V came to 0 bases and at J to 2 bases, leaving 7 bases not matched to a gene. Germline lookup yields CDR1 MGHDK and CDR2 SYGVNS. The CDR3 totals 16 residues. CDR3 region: CASSEYPGTATYEQYF. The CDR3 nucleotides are TGTGCCAGCAGTGAATATCCCGGGACAGCGACCTACGAGCAGTACTTC.

CDR3 residues: CASSLFRGPETQYF. The CDR3 DNA is TGTGCCAGCAGCTTATTCCGGGGGCCGGAGACCCAGTACTTC. This chain uses TRBV11-3 with TRBJ2-5; D might be TRBD1 or TRBD2, each matching 6 bases. The germline V gene has CDR1 SGHNT and CDR2 YENEEA. V shed 2 bases and J shed 5 bases, with 12 bases lying between them. This CDR3 comprises 14 residues.

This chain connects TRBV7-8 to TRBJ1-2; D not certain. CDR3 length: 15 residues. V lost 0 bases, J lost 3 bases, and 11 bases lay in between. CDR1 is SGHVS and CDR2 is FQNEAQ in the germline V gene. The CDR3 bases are TGTGCCAGCAGCTTAGCGAGCGGCAGGCACTATGGCTACACCTTC. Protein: CASSLASGRHYGYTF.

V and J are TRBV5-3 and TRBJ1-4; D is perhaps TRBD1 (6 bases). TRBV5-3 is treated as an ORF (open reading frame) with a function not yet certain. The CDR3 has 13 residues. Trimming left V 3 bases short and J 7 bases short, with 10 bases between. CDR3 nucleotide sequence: TGTGCCAGAAGCTCAGGACAGTCTGAAAAACTGTTTTTT. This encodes CARSSGQSEKLFF.